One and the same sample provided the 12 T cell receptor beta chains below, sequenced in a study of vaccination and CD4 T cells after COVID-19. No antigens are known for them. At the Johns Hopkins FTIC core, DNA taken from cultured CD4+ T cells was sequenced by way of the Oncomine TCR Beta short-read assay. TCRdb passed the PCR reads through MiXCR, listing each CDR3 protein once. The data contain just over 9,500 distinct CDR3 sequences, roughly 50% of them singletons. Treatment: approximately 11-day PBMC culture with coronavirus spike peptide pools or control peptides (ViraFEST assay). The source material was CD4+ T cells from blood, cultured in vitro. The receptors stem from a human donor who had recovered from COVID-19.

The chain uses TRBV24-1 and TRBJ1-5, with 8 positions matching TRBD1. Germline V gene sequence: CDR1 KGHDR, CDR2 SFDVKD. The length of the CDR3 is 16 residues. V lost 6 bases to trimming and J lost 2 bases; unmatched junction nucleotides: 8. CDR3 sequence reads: CATSPQGANGNQPQHF. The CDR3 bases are TGTGCCACCAGTCCTCAGGGGGCGAACGGCAATCAGCCCCAGCATTTT.

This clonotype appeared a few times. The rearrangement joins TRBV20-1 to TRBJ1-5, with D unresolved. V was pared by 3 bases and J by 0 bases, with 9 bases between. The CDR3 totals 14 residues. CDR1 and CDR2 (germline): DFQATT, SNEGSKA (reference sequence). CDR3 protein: CSASLGSSNQPQHF. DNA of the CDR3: TGCAGTGCTAGTCTGGGAAGTAGCAATCAGCCCCAGCATTTT.

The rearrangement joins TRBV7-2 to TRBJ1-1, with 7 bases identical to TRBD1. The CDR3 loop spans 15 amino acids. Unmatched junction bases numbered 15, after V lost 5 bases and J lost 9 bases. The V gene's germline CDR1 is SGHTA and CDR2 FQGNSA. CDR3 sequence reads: CASSPPDRVPPQAFF. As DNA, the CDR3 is TGTGCCAGCAGCCCTCCAGACAGGGTTCCCCCACAAGCTTTCTTT.

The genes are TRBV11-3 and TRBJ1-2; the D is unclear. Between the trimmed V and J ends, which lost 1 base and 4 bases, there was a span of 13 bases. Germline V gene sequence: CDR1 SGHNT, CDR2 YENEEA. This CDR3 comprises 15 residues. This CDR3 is CASSLGFSEIYGYTF. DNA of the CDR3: TGTGCCAGCAGCTTAGGGTTCTCGGAAATCTATGGCTACACCTTC.

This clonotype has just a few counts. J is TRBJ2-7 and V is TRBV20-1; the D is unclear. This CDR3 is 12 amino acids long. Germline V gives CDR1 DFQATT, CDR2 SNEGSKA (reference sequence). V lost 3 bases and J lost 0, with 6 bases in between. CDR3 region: CSASSSSYEQYF. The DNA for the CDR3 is TGCAGTGCTAGCAGTAGCTCCTACGAGCAGTACTTC.

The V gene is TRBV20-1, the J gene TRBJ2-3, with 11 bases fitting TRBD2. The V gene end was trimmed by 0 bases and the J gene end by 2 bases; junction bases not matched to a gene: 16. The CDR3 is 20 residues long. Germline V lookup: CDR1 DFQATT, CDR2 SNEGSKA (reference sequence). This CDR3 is CSAREKLAGVGSLSTDTQYF. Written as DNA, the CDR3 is TGCAGTGCTAGAGAGAAACTAGCGGGAGTCGGCTCCCTTTCCACAGATACGCAGTATTTT.

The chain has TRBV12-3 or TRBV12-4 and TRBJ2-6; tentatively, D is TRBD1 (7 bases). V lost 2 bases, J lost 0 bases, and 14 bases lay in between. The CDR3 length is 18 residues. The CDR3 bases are TGTGCCAGCAGTTTAATGGCAGGGGGGACCTCTGGGGCCAACGTCCTGACTTTC. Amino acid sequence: CASSLMAGGTSGANVLTF.

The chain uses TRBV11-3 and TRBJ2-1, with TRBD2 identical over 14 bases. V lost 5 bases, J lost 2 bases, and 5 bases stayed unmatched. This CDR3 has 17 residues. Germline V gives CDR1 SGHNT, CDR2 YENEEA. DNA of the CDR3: TGTGCCAGCAGCCCTAGGACTAGCGGGGGGACCTACAATGAGCAGTTCTTC. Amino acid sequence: CASSPRTSGGTYNEQFF.

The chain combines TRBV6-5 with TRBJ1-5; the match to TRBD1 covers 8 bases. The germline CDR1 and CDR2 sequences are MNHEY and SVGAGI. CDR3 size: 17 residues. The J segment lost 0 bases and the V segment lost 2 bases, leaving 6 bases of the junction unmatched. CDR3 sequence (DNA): TGTGCCAGCAGTTACGCTCAGGGGGCCTATAGCAATCAGCCCCAGCATTTT. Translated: CASSYAQGAYSNQPQHF.

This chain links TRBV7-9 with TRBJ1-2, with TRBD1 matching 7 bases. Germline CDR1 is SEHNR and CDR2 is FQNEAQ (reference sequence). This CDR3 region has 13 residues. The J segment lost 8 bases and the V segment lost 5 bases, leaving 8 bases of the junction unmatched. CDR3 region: CASSPRTGLGYTF. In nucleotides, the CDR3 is TGTGCCAGCAGCCCCCGGACAGGATTAGGCTACACCTTC.

The CDR3: CASSYRDRNNSPLHF. The CDR3 DNA follows: TGTGCCAGCAGTTACCGGGACAGAAATAATTCACCCCTCCACTTT. V gene TRBV6-2 or TRBV6-3 combines with J gene TRBJ1-6, with 7 bases matching TRBD1. V trimming: 2 bases; J trimming: 5 bases; junction bases outside the gene matches: 3. Germline CDR1 reads MNHEY; CDR2 reads SVGEGT. The CDR3 totals 15 residues.

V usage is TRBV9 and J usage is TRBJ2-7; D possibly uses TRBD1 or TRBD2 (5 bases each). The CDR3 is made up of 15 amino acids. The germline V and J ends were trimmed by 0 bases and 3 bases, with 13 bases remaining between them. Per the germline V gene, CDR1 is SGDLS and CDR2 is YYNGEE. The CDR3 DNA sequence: TGTGCCAGCAGCGTAGGATTGGGGGAAGGCTACGAGCAGTACTTC. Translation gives CASSVGLGEGYEQYF.